This TCR beta chain was captured in a study of shared clonotypes between healthy human individuals (dated by TCRdb to between 2020 and 2021). Some background on the complete study: A few men and a couple of women, aged 18 to 49 years, made up the cohort. To estimate repertoire size and how much clonotypes are shared between individuals, the study performed deep sequencing of blood TCR repertoires from five healthy adults. Per donor, three plates each were used for CD4 naive and CD4 memory, two for CD8 naive, and one for CD8 memory. Libraries were prepared and TCR repertoires were sequenced by different laboratories using diverse techniques, in order to increase sequencing depth and limit assay-specific biases. Leukapheresis yielded between about 0.94 and 9.5 billion PBMCs per donor.

Study-level results and caveats: Rarefaction of sorted-subset datasets indicated incomplete sequencing despite the large sequencing depth. Only blood was sampled, and tissue TCR repertoires likely differ from those in blood. Based on pairwise subsampling, the degree of clonotype sharing among donors was expected to be affected by sequencing depth. Larger estimated clonotype richness was generally found for naive subsets than for memory subsets. Clonotypes shared by all four sorted-subset donors showed higher generation probabilities than non-shared clonotypes. Sharing across a few donors was observed for 5% to 6.5% of naive CD4, around 3.5% of naive CD8, 2.3% of memory CD4, and about 0.4% of memory CD8 clonotypes. Because the study included only a small number of donors, the genetic and exposure-history diversity represented was limited.

Using the deep immunoSEQ assay, multiplex PCR amplified TCR CDR3 regions from genomic DNA. For each cell subset, the extracted genomic DNA was distributed evenly across all wells of several immunoSEQ 96-well plates, and each plate served as one replicate. For sorted subsets, each replicate PCR was loaded with about 200 ng genomic DNA, equivalent to about 30,000 T cell genomes. Purified libraries were quantified with a Qubit 3.0 fluorometer, sized on a Bioanalyzer 2100, and re-quantified with the KAPA Library Quantification kit. Each immunoSEQ 96-well plate was sequenced on its own single-read 150-cycle Illumina NextSeq 550 flow cell. As for the authors' bioinformatics: Because only junctional sequences without quality scores were contained in the immunoSEQ output, filtering matching that applied to full-length reads could not be performed. Sequences were annotated with PyIR, a Python wrapper for IgBLAST v1.9, using IMGT germline references to assign V/J genes and CDR3. Reads with weak V/J assignments (E-value above 1e-6), missing CDR3, stop codons, out-of-frame junctions, or ambiguous translated residues were removed. V3J clonotypes were defined by identical inferred V gene, J gene, and CDR3 amino acid sequence. The percentage overlap between two repertoires was calculated by dividing the number of shared unique clonotypes by the size of the smaller repertoire. Repertoire richness was assessed with RTK rarefaction, the Chao1 estimator, and Recon v2.1 estimates of unobserved clonotypes. For all TCRbeta clonotypes obtained by the gDNA method from several donors, generation probabilities were computed with OLGA. Drawn from immuneACCESS, this table holds only the in-frame rearrangements with V and J called that TCRdb kept. Clones are partly lost; checked studies trace under half to an unresolved V gene and leave the rest unexplained. Clone size and V and J calls were adopted from that table, with D and trimming inferred from the DNA. The sample data list 950,000 to 1,100,000 clones, and 75% to 85% of these were observed just once. Around 0.6% of the sample comes from the top ten.

The germline V gene specifies ENHRY as CDR1 and SYGVKD as CDR2. The trim is 3 bases for V and 7 bases for J, with a gap of 6 bases between the germline ends. Including cysteine and phenylalanine, the CDR3 has 12 amino acids. Just the 36-base CDR3 DNA is kept, in frame starting at base 1. The donors were healthy, HIV-negative adults with no recently reported acute infections or vaccinations. Every donor was a Caucasian adult residing in Nashville, Tennessee, USA. CD4+ T cells were enriched through magnetic negative selection, after which naive cells were positively selected on CD45RA and the remaining negative fraction served as the memory subset. After blood collection by leukapheresis, PBMCs were isolated using Ficoll-Histopaque density gradient centrifugation and then cryopreserved in the vapor phase of liquid nitrogen. Analytical flow cytometry was used to check the purity and quantity of each magnetically sorted T cell population. Genomic DNA was isolated from every sorted fraction and measured by UV absorbance on a Nanodrop 2000c.

As to this clone: What this receptor recognizes is not known. Base-call qualities are not available, and no considerably larger clone is one nucleotide away.

This sequence originates from a man aged 18 to 30 in good health. Some clones in this sample may be carry-over from other donors' samples. Rearrangement joined TRBV10-3 to TRBJ1-4; there is no confident call for the D gene. What was sequenced was memory CD4+ T cells from PBMCs. The cell subset or site label here, explained by the study, means: CD45RA-negative fraction. DNA sequence: TGTGCCATCAGTGAAGCTCTTGAAAAACTGTTTTTT. Translated, this gives CAISEALEKLFF.